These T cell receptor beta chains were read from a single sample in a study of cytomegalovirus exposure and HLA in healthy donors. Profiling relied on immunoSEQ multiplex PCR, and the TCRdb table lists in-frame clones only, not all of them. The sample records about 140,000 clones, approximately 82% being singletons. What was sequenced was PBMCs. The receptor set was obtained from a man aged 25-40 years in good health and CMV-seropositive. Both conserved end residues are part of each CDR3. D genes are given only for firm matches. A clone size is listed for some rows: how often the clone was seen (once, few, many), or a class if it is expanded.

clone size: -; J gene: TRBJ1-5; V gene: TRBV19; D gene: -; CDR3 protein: CASSIERQVSGEPQHF; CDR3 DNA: TGTGCCAGTAGTATAGAAAGGCAGGTTTCCGGGGAGCCCCAGCATTTT
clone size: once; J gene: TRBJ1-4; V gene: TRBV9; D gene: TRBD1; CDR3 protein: CASSVGTGGFATNEKLFF; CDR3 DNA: TGTGCCAGCAGCGTCGGGACAGGGGGCTTCGCAACTAATGAAAAACTGTTTTTT
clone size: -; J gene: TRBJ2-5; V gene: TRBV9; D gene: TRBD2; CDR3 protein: CASSVGGGPKETQYF; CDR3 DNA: TGTGCCAGCAGCGTAGGGGGGGGACCCAAAGAGACCCAGTACTTC
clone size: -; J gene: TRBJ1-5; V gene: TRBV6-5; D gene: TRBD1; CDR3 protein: CASSPQGAAPKPQHF; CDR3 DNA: TGTGCCAGCAGCCCCCAGGGGGCCGCTCCAAAGCCCCAGCATTTT
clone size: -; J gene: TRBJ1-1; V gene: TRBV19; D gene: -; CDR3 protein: CASSSLTVNTEAFF; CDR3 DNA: TGTGCCAGTAGTTCCTTGACTGTGAACACTGAAGCTTTCTTT
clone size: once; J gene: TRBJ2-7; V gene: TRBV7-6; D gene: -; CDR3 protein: CASSLEGDTYEQYF; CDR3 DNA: TGTGCCAGCAGCTTAGAGGGGGACACCTACGAGCAGTACTTC
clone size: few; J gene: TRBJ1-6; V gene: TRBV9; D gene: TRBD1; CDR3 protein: CASSAVQGSSPLHF; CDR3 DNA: TGTGCCAGCAGCGCCGTACAGGGGAGTTCACCCCTCCACTTT
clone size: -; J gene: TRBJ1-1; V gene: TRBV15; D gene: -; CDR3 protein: CATSRDRRGYTEAFF; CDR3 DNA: TGTGCCACCAGCAGAGATCGGCGGGGTTACACTGAAGCTTTCTTT
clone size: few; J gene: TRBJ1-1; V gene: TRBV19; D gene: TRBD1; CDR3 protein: CASSIVGTDEAFF; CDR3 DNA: TGTGCCAGTAGTATAGTCGGGACAGATGAAGCTTTCTTT
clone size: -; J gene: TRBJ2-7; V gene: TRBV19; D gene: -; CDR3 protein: CASSSYRDSYEQYF; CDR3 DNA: TGTGCCAGTAGTAGCTACAGGGATTCCTACGAGCAGTACTTC
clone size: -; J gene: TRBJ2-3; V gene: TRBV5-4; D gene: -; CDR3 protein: CASSLPSTDTQYF; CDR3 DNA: TGTGCCAGCAGCCTACCTAGCACAGATACGCAGTATTTT
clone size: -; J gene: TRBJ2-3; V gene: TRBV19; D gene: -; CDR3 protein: CASSIDLLRTSRDTQYF; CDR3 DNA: TGTGCCAGTAGTATAGATCTGCTCAGGACATCTCGGGATACGCAGTATTTT
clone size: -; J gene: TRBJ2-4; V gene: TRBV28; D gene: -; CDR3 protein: CASSLPAGGNIQYF; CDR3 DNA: TGTGCCAGCAGTTTACCCGCCGGTGGAAACATTCAGTACTTC
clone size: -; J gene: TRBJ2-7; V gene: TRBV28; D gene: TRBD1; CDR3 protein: CASTLGQGSSYEQYF; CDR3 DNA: TGTGCCAGCACCTTGGGACAGGGGTCCAGCTACGAGCAGTACTTC
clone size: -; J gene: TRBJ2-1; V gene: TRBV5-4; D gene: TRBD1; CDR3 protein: CASSPGQGGHNEQFF; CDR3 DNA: TGTGCCAGCAGCCCTGGACAGGGGGGCCACAATGAGCAGTTCTTC
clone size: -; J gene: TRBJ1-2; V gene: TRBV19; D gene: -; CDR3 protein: CASIPGRRYYGYTF; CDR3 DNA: TGTGCCAGTATCCCTGGCCGGAGATACTATGGCTACACCTTC
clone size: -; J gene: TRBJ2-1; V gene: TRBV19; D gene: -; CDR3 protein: CASSIGDEQFF; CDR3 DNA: TGTGCCAGTAGTATAGGCGATGAGCAGTTCTTC
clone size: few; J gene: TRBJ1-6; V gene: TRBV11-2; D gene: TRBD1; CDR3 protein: CASTFLTGQGNSPLHF; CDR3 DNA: TGTGCCAGCACCTTCCTCACGGGACAGGGTAATTCACCCCTCCACTTT
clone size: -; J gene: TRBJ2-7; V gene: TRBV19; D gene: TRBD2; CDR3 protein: CASSILLAGALYEQYF; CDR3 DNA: TGTGCCAGTAGTATACTCCTAGCGGGAGCCCTCTACGAGCAGTACTTC
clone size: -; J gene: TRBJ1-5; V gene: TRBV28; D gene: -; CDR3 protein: CASSSGLNQPQHF; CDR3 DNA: TGTGCCAGCAGTTCAGGGCTTAATCAGCCCCAGCATTTT